The T cell receptor beta chain under discussion was sequenced for a study of blood T cell repertoires in COVID-19. Only in-frame clones appear in the TCRdb table, and some are missing; sequencing was by immunoSEQ multiplex PCR. The table includes approximately 190,000 clones, roughly three quarters detected once. The sequence was obtained from a man aged 55 to 70 with active or convalescent COVID-19. Input material: peripheral blood.

CDR3 sequence reads: CASSPRDRVPFDEQFF. The CDR3 DNA sequence: TGTGCCAGCAGCCCCAGGGACAGGGTACCCTTCGATGAGCAGTTCTTC. The genes are TRBV9 and TRBJ2-1; 9 bases match TRBD1. Germline loops: CDR1 SGDLS, CDR2 YYNGEE. The CDR3 spans 16 residues. The V gene end was trimmed by 4 bases and the J gene end by 8 bases; junction bases not matched to a gene: 13.